The T cell receptor (beta chain) under discussion was sequenced for a study of identical twins (dated by TCRdb to 2016 to 2018). The study in broad terms: To test whether fetal clonotypes persist, this study deep-sequenced TCR alpha and beta repertoires from monozygotic twins, from unrelated adults of various ages, and from cord blood. Replicate twin experiments were performed at different times using different library preparation protocols to rule out contamination. General study outcomes and caveats: Excess twin sharing in beta out-of-frame sequences was weaker because fewer shared sequences lowered the signal-to-noise ratio. Because the same donors could not be followed over many years, conclusions were based on cross-sectional statistical analysis. In monozygotic twins, recombination models systematically underestimated out-of-frame TCR alpha sharing, but the models matched the sharing seen between unrelated individuals. Compared with coincidental sharing between unrelated individuals, out-of-frame TCR alpha sequences shared between twins showed an excess of sequences with low generation probability. Zero-insertion analyses could be partly confounded by invariant T cells such as MAIT and iNKT, though diverse VJ usage argued against such confounding for most clonotypes. Abundant cord blood beta clonotypes carried fewer insertions; young adult naive repertoires showed a weaker similar trend, while memory repertoires showed none.

Every donor was a healthy Caucasian. Three pairs of female monozygotic twins, all aged about 18 to 30 years, were included in the twin cohort. Peripheral blood mononuclear cells were used as the source from which RNA for TCR libraries was isolated. CDR1 and CDR2 are read off the germline V gene as SGHNT and YENEEA. From the cysteine up to the phenylalanine, the CDR3 has a length of 13 residues. Of the read, only the CDR3 DNA is kept; its 39 bases are in frame from base 1. Trimming takes 6 bases from V and 0 bases from J, and the germline ends sit 9 bases apart. On this clonotype itself: It lacks a known antigen. The sample holds no much larger clone one base away, and base qualities are not on file.

The library was obtained by 5' RACE. The instrument was an Illumina HiSeq 2000. A universal primer binding site was added through template switching, and the final cDNA carried a unique molecular identifier so that TCR cDNA molecules could be counted accurately. First-strand cDNA for TCR alpha and beta chains was synthesized from specific primers in the conserved constant-segment region. To control for contamination, every cDNA library carried two barcodes: a SMART-Mk sample barcode plus Illumina barcodes. TruSeq adapter sequences along with Illumina sample barcodes were introduced in two successive PCR steps. The TCR alpha and beta cDNA libraries were sequenced on the Illumina HiSeq platform using custom primers. The study's own analysis went as follows. Raw reads were processed with MiGEC to extract unique molecular identifiers, and MiXCR was used to determine CDR3 positions. For each individual, recombination models were inferred using an EM algorithm with the repgenHMM and IGoR tools. The analysis of shared clonotypes was done with the tcR package in R, with sharing normalized by the product of cloneset sizes. To study raw recombination without the effects of thymic and clonal selection, out-of-frame nonproductive sequences were analyzed. The public reads were run again by TCRdb, first through fastp at Q25 and then through MiXCR, and only productive beta chains were kept. Each CDR3 protein gets just one entry, which takes the most common genes and DNA from the rows behind it. The V and J calls and clone size are TCRdb's, not the authors'. Here the sample has 500,000 to 650,000 distinct CDR3 sequences; just over 7% occur a single time. The ten largest clones represent roughly 1.6% of the sample.

These data were likewise used in another study, on yellow fever vaccine responses in identical twins. That second report states: According to the authors, the vaccine-induced T cell response in identical twins seemed to be partly convergent and partly specific to each individual. In identical twins, the study followed T cell clones that responded to the vaccine with precision.

The chain joins TRBV11-3 to TRBJ2-7; the D gene remains uncertain. The source is a woman under 30 in good health. Sequenced material: PBMCs. The DNA sequence reads TGTGCCAGCAGAACCAGTATCTCCTACGAGCAGTACTTC. Its coded protein is CASRTSISYEQYF.